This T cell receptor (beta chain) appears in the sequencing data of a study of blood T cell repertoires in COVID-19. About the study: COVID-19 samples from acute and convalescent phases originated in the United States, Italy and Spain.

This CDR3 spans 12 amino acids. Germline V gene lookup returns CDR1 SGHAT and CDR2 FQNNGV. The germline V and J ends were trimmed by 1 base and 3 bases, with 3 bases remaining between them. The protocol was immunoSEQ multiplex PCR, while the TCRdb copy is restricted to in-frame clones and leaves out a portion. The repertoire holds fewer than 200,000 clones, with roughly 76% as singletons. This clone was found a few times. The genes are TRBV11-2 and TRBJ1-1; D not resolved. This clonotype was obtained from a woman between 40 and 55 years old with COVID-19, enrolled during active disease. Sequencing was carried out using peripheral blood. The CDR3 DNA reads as TGTGCCAGCAGCTTAGTAGACACTGAAGCTTTCTTT. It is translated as CASSLVDTEAFF.